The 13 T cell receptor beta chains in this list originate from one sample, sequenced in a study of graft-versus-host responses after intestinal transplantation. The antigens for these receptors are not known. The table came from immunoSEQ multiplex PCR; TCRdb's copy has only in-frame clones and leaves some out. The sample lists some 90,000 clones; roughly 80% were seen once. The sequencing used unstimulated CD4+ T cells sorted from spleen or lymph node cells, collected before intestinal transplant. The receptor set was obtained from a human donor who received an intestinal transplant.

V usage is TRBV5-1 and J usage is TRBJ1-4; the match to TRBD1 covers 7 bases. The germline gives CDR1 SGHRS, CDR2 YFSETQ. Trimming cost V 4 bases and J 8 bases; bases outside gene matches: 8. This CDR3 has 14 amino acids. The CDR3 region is CASSTDRSGEKLFF. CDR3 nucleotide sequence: TGCGCCAGCAGCACGGACAGGTCCGGGGAAAAACTGTTTTTT.

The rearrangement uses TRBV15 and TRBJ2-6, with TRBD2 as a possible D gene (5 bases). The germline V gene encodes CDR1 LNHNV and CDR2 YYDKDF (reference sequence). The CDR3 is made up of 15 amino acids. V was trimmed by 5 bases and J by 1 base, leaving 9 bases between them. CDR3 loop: CATSRWESGANVLTF. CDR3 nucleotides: TGTGCCACCAGCCGCTGGGAGTCTGGGGCCAACGTCCTGACTTTC.

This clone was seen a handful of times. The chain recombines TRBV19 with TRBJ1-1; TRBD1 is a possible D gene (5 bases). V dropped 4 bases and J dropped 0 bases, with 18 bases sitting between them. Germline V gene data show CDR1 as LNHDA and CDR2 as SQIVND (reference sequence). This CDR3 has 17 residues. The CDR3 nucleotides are TGTGCCAGTAGTAGTCTGTGGGGCAGGTATATGAACACTGAAGCTTTCTTT. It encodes CASSSLWGRYMNTEAFF.

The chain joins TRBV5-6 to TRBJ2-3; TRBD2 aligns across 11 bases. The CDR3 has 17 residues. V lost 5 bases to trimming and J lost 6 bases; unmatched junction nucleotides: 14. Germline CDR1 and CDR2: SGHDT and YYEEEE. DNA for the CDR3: TGTGCCAGCAGACCTAAGACTAGCGGGAAGGTCCCGGATACGCAGTATTTT. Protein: CASRPKTSGKVPDTQYF.

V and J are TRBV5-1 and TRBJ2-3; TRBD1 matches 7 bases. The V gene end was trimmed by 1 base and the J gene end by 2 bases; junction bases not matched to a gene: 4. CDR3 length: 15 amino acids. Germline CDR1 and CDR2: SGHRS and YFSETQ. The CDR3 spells CASSLTGANTDTQYF. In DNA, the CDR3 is TGCGCCAGCAGCTTGACAGGGGCCAACACAGATACGCAGTATTTT.

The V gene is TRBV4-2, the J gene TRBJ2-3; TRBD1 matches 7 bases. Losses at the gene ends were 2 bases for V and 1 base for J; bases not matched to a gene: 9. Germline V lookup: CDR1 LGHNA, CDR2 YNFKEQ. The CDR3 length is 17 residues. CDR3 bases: TGTGCCAGCAGCCAAAATCCAGGGGGAGAGGGCACAGATACGCAGTATTTT. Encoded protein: CASSQNPGGEGTDTQYF.

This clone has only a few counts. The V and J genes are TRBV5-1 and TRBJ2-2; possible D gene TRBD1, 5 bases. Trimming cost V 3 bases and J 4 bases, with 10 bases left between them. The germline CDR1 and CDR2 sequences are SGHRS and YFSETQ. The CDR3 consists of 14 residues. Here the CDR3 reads CASSSLRVTGELFF. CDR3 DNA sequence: TGCGCCAGCAGCTCCCTCAGGGTCACCGGGGAGCTGTTTTTT.

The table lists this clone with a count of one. Here the CDR3 reads CASSSPRGTSGGGTGELFF. The CDR3 bases are TGTGCCAGCAGCTCCCCGAGGGGGACTAGCGGGGGGGGGACCGGGGAGCTGTTTTTT. The chain couples TRBV7-2 to TRBJ2-2, with 16 bases that match TRBD2. Germline V gives CDR1 SGHTA, CDR2 FQGNSA. CDR3 length: 19 amino acids. J was trimmed by 5 bases and V by 4 bases; bases with no gene match: 10.

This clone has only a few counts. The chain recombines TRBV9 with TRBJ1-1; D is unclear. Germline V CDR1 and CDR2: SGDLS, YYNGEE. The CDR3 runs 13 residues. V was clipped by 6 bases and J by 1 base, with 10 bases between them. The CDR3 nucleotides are TGTGCCAGCAACTCGGGGTGGAACACTGAAGCTTTCTTT. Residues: CASNSGWNTEAFF.

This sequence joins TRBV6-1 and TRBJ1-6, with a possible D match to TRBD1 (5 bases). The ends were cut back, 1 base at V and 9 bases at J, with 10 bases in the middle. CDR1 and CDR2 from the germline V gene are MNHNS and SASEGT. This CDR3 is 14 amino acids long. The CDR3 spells CASSEGRVGSPLHF. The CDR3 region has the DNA TGTGCCAGCAGTGAAGGCAGGGTTGGTTCACCCCTCCACTTT.

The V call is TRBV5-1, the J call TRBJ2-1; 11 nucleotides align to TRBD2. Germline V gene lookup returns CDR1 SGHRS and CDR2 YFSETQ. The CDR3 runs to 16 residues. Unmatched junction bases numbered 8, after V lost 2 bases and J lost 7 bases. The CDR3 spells CASSFLAGGRQNEQFF. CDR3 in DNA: TGCGCCAGCAGCTTTTTAGCGGGGGGGCGTCAGAATGAGCAGTTCTTC.

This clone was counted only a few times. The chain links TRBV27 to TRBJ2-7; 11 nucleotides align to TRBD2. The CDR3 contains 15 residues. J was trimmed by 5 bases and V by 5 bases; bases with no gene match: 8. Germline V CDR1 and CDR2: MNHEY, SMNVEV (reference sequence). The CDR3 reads CASSPPSGRHDEQYF. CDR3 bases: TGTGCCAGCAGTCCCCCTAGCGGGAGGCACGACGAGCAGTACTTC.

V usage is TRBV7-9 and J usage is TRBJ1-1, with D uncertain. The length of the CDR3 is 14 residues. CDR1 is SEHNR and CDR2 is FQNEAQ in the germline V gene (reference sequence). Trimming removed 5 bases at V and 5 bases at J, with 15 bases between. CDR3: CASSRNTVPTEAFF. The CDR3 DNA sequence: TGTGCCAGCAGCCGAAATACGGTCCCTACTGAAGCTTTCTTT.